The clone carrying this T cell receptor beta chain occurred a few times. Antigen unknown. Each CDR3 protein is one row after TCRdb ran MiXCR on the reads. The table has 300,000 to 450,000 distinct CDR3 sequences, 15% to 20% seen once. Germline CDR1 reads SQVTM; CDR2 reads ANQGSEA. Trimming removed 7 bases at V and 5 bases at J, with 17 bases between. The CDR3 has 13 amino acids. The data derive from a study of T cell repertoires in cytomegalovirus infection. In the study overall: TCR beta signatures that were public indicated CMV infection and matching HLA type.

Overall study results and limits: Totalled public TCR beta family frequency picked out people who carried CMV plus the relevant HLA. In two of eight donors, the top clonotype was HLA-C-restricted CMV-specific.

This receptor was identified in a human donor in good health (CMV status not recorded). Some clones in this sample may be carry-over from other donors' samples. The V gene is TRBV29-1, the J gene TRBJ2-5, with D possibly matching TRBD1 (6 bases). Input material: PBMCs. The CDR3 bases are TGCAGCGCTATAACACAGGGTGGCGAGACCCAGTACTTC. Residues: CSAITQGGETQYF. Complete variable domain (other parts from reference TRBV29-1 and TRBJ2-5): SAVISQKPSRDICQRGTSLTIQCQVDSQVTMMFWYRQQPGQSLTLIATANQGSEATYESGFVIDKFPISRPNLTFSTLTVSNMSPEDSSIYLCSAITQGGETQYFGPGTRLLVL.